Following are 19 T cell receptor beta chains from one sample sequenced in a study of blood T cell repertoires in COVID-19. Profiled with immunoSEQ multiplex PCR; TCRdb holds only in-frame clones, not every one. The sample includes hundreds of thousands of clones, approximately 90% of them seen just once. Sequencing was done on a sample of peripheral blood. These receptors were obtained from a young woman with active or convalescent COVID-19.

The genes are TRBV4-1 and TRBJ2-5, with 10 bases that match TRBD2. The CDR3 loop spans 15 amino acids. Trimming cost V 1 base and J 5 bases; bases outside gene matches: 4. The germline gives CDR1 MGHRA, CDR2 YSYEKL. The chain's CDR3 is CASSQGTSGWETQYF. The CDR3, as DNA: TGCGCCAGCAGCCAAGGGACTAGCGGATGGGAGACCCAGTACTTC.

The rearrangement uses TRBV2 and TRBJ1-2; D remains ambiguous. The CDR3 has 14 residues. V was cut by 6 bases and J by 0 bases, with 11 bases left in between. In germline, CDR1 is SNHLY, CDR2 FYNNEI. The CDR3 DNA sequence: TGTGCCAGCAGCCCCTTATCCTCTAACTATGGCTACACCTTC. Translation gives CASSPLSSNYGYTF.

The V and J genes are TRBV7-2 and TRBJ1-5; tentative D call: TRBD1 (5 bases). The CDR3 is made up of 15 amino acids. CDR1 SGHTA and CDR2 FQGNSA come from the germline V gene. V gave up 3 bases and J gave up 1 base, with 10 bases separating them. CDR3 sequence (DNA): TGTGCCAGCAGCTTGGAGGGGTGGAGCAATCAGCCCCAGCATTTT. It translates to CASSLEGWSNQPQHF.

The CDR3 coding sequence is TGCGCCAGCACACCTGGGCTGGGGACAGGGTTATCCTACGAGCAGTACTTC. This encodes CASTPGLGTGLSYEQYF. V usage is TRBV5-1 and J usage is TRBJ2-7; 9 bases are a match to TRBD1. The germline gives CDR1 SGHRS, CDR2 YFSETQ. With V trimmed by 6 bases and J by 1 base, 14 bases remained unmatched. CDR3 length: 17 residues.

The rearrangement uses TRBV7-6 and TRBJ2-1, with a weak D call TRBD2 (6 bases). CDR1 SGHVS and CDR2 FNYEAQ come from the germline V gene. The CDR3 runs 15 residues. V lost 0 bases and J 9 bases, leaving 15 bases between the germline ends. The CDR3 here is CASSLAGTWSSEQFF. CDR3 nucleotides: TGTGCCAGCAGCTTAGCGGGGACTTGGTCGAGTGAGCAGTTCTTC.

This chain uses TRBV6-5 with TRBJ2-7, with TRBD2 matching 10 bases. Trimming took 8 bases from V and 3 from J; bases not matched to a gene: 10. CDR3 length: 15 residues. Germline CDR1 MNHEY, CDR2 SVGAGI. The chain's CDR3 is CASETSGRPFYEQYF. The CDR3 bases are TGTGCCAGCGAGACTAGCGGGCGGCCTTTCTACGAGCAGTACTTC.

The J gene is TRBJ1-4, the V gene TRBV28, with 7 bases identical to TRBD1. The V gene's germline CDR1 is MDHEN and CDR2 SYDVKM. J lost 8 bases, V lost 6 bases, and 6 bases had no gene match. There are 13 residues in the CDR3. The CDR3 loop reads CASRDLDREKLFF. The CDR3 coding sequence is TGTGCCAGCAGAGATCTGGACAGGGAAAAACTGTTTTTT.

This chain links TRBV3-1 (or the pseudogene TRBV3-2) with TRBJ2-5, with no clear D. This CDR3 comprises 15 residues. V was pared by 0 bases and J by 5 bases, with 13 bases between. CDR1 is LGHDT and CDR2 is YNNKEL in the germline V gene (reference sequence). CDR3: CASSQDLETPETQYF. The CDR3 nucleotides read TGTGCCAGCAGCCAAGATCTAGAGACCCCCGAGACCCAGTACTTC.

This sequence joins TRBV27 and TRBJ1-2; 8 bases agree with TRBD1. This CDR3 spans 16 amino acids. Germline assignment: CDR1 MNHEY and CDR2 SMNVEV (reference sequence). V trimming: 2 bases; J trimming: 4 bases; junction bases outside the gene matches: 9. The CDR3 spells CASSLIGRGRVYGYTF. In DNA, the CDR3 is TGTGCCAGCAGTTTAATTGGCAGGGGGCGAGTCTATGGCTACACCTTC.

This clone is a singleton in its sample. V gene TRBV19 combines with J gene TRBJ2-1; 9 bases match TRBD2. Germline lookup yields CDR1 LNHDA and CDR2 SQIVND (reference sequence). V was clipped by 7 bases and J by 5 bases; unmatched bases: 6. The CDR3 is made up of 14 amino acids. CDR3 sequence: CASIRTSADNEQFF. The CDR3 nucleotides are TGTGCCAGTATCCGGACTAGCGCCGACAATGAGCAGTTCTTC.

This clone was picked up many times. The chain has TRBV9 and TRBJ1-6; 12 bases match TRBD1. Germline V gene data show CDR1 as SGDLS and CDR2 as YYNGEE. The CDR3 totals 16 residues. V shed 3 bases and J 7 bases; nucleotides not matched to a gene: 5. CDR3 in DNA: TGTGCCAGCAGCGGGGCCGGGACAGGGGGCAATTCACCCCTCCACTTT. Protein: CASSGAGTGGNSPLHF.

In nucleotides, the CDR3 is TGTGCCAGCAGTTTCTTGGACAGATTCTCTGGAAACACCATATATTTT. It encodes CASSFLDRFSGNTIYF. This chain connects TRBV28 to TRBJ1-3, with D possibly TRBD1 on 6 matching bases. The V gene lost 3 bases and the J gene lost 0 bases, with 12 bases spanning the gap. This CDR3 contains 16 residues. The germline CDR1 and CDR2 sequences are MDHEN and SYDVKM.

The gene calls are TRBV25-1 and TRBJ1-3; D is uncertain. CDR3 length: 16 residues. V was trimmed by 3 bases and J by 0 bases, leaving 12 bases between them. CDR1 and CDR2 (germline): MGHDK, SYGVNS. CDR3 in DNA: TGTGCCAGCAGTGAGCAGGCGACCATCTCTGGAAACACCATATATTTT. Its protein product is CASSEQATISGNTIYF.

In regard to this clone: The same CDR3 arises from other DNA sequences in this sample as well. The rearrangement joins TRBV19 to TRBJ1-2, with 7 nucleotides matching TRBD1. This CDR3 comprises 13 residues. CDR1 is LNHDA, CDR2 SQIVND, per germline (reference sequence). Losses at the gene ends were 3 bases for V and 4 bases for J; bases not matched to a gene: 2. The CDR3 region has the DNA TGTGCCAGTAGTATTGGACAGGCCTATGGCTACACCTTC. It yields the protein CASSIGQAYGYTF. The full variable domain, with the rest looked up from reference TRBV19 and TRBJ1-2, is DGGITQSPKYLFRKEGQNVTLSCEQNLNHDAMYWYRQDPGQGLRLIYYSQIVNDFQKGDIAEGYSVSREKKESFPLTVTSAQKNPTAFYLCASSIGQAYGYTFGSGTRLTVV.

The CDR3 coding sequence is TGTGCCAGCAGCCAAACAGGGGGCGCACAAGAAAAACTGTTTTTT. Translated, it gives CASSQTGGAQEKLFF. The chain recombines TRBV4-2 with TRBJ1-4, with 9 bases aligning to TRBD1. Germline V gives CDR1 LGHNA, CDR2 YNFKEQ. The CDR3 is 15 residues long. J was trimmed by 8 bases and V by 2 bases; bases with no gene match: 6.

This clone is a singleton in its sample. This sequence joins TRBV6-2 or TRBV6-3 and TRBJ2-7; TRBD2 agrees at 7 bases. This CDR3 is 15 amino acids long. The ends lost 5 bases at V and 0 bases at J; junction bases unmatched: 7. CDR1 is MNHEY and CDR2 is SVGEGT in the germline V gene. The CDR3 region is CASSGGLVTSYEQYF. As DNA, the CDR3 is TGTGCCAGCAGTGGCGGACTAGTAACCTCCTACGAGCAGTACTTC.

As DNA, the CDR3 is TGTGCCAGCAGCTTGGACAGGGGGCCGGACACCGGGGAGCTGTTTTTT. Translation: CASSLDRGPDTGELFF. This chain links TRBV5-6 with TRBJ2-2, with 9 bases that match TRBD1. Trimming cost V 0 bases and J 3 bases; bases outside gene matches: 3. This CDR3 has 16 residues. Germline CDR1 is SGHDT and CDR2 is YYEEEE.

The V call is TRBV27, the J call TRBJ1-5, with 7 bases lining up with TRBD1. CDR1 and CDR2 (germline): MNHEY, SMNVEV (reference sequence). With 0 bases clipped from V and 4 bases from J, the junction kept 3 bases outside the gene matches. This CDR3 has 15 amino acids. CDR3 coding DNA: TGTGCCAGCAGTTTATCCAACAGGGGTAATCAGCCCCAGCATTTT. Translation: CASSLSNRGNQPQHF.

The CDR3 sequence: CASSPRQGMMDTEAFF. CDR3 bases: TGTGCCAGCAGCCCAAGACAGGGTATGATGGACACTGAAGCTTTCTTT. The chain employs TRBV11-2 and TRBJ1-1; 7 bases are a match to TRBD1. Unmatched junction bases numbered 12, after V lost 5 bases and J lost 3 bases. CDR3 length: 16 amino acids. Germline V gene sequence: CDR1 SGHAT, CDR2 FQNNGV.